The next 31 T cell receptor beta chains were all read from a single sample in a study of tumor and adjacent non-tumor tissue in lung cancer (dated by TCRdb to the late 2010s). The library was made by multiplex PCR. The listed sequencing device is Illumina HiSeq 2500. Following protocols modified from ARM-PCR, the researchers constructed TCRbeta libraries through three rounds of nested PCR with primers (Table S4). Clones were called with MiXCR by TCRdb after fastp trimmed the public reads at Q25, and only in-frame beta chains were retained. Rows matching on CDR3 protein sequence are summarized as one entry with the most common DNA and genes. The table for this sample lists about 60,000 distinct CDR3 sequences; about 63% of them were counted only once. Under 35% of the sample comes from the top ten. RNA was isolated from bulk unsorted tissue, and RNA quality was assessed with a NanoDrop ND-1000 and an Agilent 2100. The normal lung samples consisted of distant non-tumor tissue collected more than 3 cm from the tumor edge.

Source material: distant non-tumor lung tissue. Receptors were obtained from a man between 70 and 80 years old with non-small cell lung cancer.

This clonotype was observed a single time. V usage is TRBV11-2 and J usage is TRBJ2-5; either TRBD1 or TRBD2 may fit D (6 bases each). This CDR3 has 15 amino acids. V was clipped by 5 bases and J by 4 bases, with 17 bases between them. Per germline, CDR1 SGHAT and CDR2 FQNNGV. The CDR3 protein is CASSPTGARGETQYF. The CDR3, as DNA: TGTGCCAGCAGCCCCACGGGGGCCCGAGGAGAGACCCAGTACTTC.

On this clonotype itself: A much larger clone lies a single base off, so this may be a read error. Written as DNA, the CDR3 is TGTGCCAGCAGACCCCCGACTAGCGGGGGGGCCTTGGAGACCCAGTACTTC. Its protein is CASRPPTSGGALETQYF. J is TRBJ2-5 and V is TRBV6-2 or TRBV6-3, with 14 nucleotides matching TRBD2. Germline loops: CDR1 MNHEY, CDR2 SVGEGT. CDR3 length: 17 residues. Trimming took 6 bases from V and 5 from J; bases not matched to a gene: 11.

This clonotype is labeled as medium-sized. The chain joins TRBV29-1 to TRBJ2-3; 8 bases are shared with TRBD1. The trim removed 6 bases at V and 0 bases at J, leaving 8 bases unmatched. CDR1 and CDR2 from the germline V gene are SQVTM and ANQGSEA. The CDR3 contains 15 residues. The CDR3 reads CSVVQGAHSTDTQYF. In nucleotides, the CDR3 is TGCAGCGTCGTCCAGGGGGCACATAGCACAGATACGCAGTATTTT.

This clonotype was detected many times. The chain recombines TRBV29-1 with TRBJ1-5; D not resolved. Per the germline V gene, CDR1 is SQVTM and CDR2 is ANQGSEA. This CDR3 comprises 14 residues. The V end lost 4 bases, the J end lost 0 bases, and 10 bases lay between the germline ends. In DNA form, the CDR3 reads TGCAGCGTTGTCATGGGGAATAGCAATCAGCCCCAGCATTTT. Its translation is CSVVMGNSNQPQHF.

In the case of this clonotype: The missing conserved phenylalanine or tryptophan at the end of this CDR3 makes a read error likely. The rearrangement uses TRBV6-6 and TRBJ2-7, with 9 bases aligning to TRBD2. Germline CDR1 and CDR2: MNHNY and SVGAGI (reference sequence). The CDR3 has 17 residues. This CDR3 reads CASCYSNLLAGLYEQYL. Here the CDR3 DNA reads TGTGCCAGCTGTTACTCAAACCTACTAGCGGGCCTCTACGAGCAGTACTTA.

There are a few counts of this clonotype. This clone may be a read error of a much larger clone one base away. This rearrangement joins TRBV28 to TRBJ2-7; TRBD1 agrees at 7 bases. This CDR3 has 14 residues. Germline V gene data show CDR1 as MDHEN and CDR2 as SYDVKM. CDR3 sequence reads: CASRRWTGLYGQYF. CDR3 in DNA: TGTGCCAGCAGGAGGTGGACAGGCCTCTACGGGCAGTACTTC. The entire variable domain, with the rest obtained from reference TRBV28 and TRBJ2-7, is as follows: DVKVTQSSRYLVKRTGEKVFLECVQDMDHENMFWYRQDPGLGLRLIYFSYDVKMKEKGDIPEGYSVSREKKERFSLILESASTNQTSMYLCASRRWTGLYGQYFGPGTRLTVT.

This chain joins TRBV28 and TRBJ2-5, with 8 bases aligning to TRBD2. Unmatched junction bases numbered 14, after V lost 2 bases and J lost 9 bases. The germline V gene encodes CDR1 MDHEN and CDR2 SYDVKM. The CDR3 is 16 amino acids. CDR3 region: CASSLGVAGPPAAQYF. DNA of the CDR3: TGTGCCAGCAGTTTAGGAGTAGCGGGGCCCCCTGCGGCCCAGTACTTC.

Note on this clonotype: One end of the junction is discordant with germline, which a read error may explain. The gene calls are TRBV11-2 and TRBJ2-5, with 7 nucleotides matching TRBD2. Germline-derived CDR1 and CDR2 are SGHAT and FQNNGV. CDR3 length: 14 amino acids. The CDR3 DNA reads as TGTGCCGACAGCTCCTGGGAGGGCCAAGGGACCCAGTACTTC. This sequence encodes CADSSWEGQGTQYF.

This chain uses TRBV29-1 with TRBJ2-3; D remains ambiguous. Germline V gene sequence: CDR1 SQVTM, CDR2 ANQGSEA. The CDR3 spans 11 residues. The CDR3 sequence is CNAFRIDTQYF. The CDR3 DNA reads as TGCAACGCCTTCCGTATAGATACGCAGTATTTT.

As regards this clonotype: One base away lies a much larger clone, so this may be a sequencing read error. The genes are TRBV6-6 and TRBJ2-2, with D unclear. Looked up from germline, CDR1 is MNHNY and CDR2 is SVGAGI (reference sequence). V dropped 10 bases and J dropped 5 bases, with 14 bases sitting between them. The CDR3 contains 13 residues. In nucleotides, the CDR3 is TGTGCCAACTCTGACATGCGGACCGGGGAGCTGTTTTTT. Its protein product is CANSDMRTGELFF.

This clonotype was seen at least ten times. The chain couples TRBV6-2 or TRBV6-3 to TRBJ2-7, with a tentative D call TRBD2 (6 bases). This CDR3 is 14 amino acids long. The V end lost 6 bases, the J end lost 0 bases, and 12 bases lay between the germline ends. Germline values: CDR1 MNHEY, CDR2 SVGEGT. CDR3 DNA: TGTGCCAGCAGATCTGTGGGGGGCTCCTACGAGCAGTACTTC. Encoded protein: CASRSVGGSYEQYF.

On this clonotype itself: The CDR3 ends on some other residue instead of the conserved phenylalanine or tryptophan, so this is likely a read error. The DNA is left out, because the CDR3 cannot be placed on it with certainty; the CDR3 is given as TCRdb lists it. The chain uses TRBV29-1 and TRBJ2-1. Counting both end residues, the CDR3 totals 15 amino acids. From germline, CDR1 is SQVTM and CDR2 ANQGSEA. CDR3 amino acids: CSVRVDRRSYNEQFI.

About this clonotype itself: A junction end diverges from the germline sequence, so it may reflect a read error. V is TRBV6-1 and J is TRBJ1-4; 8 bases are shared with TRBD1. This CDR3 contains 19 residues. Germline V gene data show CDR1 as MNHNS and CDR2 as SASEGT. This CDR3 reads CTSSVRFRDRQTTNEKLFF. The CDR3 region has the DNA TGTACCAGCAGTGTTCGCTTCCGGGACAGGCAAACAACTAATGAAAAACTATTTTTT.

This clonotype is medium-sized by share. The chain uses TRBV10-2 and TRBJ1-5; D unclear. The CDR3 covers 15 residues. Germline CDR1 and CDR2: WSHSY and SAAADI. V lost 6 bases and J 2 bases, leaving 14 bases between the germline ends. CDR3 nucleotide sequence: TGCGCCAGCAGCGAAGATCTCATTGGCAATCAGCCCCAGCATTTT. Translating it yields CASSEDLIGNQPQHF.

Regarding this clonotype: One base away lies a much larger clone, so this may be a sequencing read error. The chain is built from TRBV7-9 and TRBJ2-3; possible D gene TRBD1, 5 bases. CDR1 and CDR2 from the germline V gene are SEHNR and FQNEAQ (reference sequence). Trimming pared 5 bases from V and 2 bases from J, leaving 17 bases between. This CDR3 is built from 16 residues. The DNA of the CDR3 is TGTGCCAGCAGCCCGGACAAGGATGGGTTCACAGATACGCAGTATTTT. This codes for CASSPDKDGFTDTQYF.

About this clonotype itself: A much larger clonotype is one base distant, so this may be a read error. The CDR3 spells CASSLWGASYGYTF. The CDR3 DNA reads TGTGCCAGCAGCTTGTGGGGGGCATCCTATGGCTACACCTTC. The rearrangement joins TRBV5-4 to TRBJ1-2; D perhaps matches TRBD1 (6 bases). Trimming cost V 1 base and J 4 bases, with 11 bases left between them. Germline-derived CDR1 and CDR2 are SGHNT and YYREEE (reference sequence). This CDR3 comprises 14 residues.

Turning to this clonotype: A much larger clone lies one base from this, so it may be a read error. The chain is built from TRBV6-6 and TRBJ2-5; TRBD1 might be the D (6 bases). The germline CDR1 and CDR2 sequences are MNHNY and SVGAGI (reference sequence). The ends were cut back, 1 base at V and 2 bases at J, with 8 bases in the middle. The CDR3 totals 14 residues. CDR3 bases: TGTGCCAGCAGTTACTTAAGGGGGCAAGAGACCCAGTACTTC. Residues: CASSYLRGQETQYF.

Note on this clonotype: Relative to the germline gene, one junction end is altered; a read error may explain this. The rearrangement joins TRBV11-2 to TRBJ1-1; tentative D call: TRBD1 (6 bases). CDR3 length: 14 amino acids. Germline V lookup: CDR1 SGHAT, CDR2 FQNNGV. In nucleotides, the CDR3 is TGTGCCAGCAGCAAGACCCAAGGGGGGACCGGAGCTTTCTTC. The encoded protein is CASSKTQGGTGAFF.

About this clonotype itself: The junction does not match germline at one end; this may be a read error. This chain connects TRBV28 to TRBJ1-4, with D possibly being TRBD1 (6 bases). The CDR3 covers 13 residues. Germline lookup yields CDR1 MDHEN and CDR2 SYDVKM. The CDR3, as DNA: TGTACCAGCAGAGGGGGATTTGATGAAAAACTGTTTTTT. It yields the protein CTSRGGFDEKLFF.

The CDR3 coding sequence is TGTGCCAGCTCGACTAGCGGGGGGCCCCAAGAGACCCAGTACTTC. Its translation: CASSTSGGPQETQYF. V and J are TRBV27 and TRBJ2-5; 13 positions match TRBD2. Germline CDR1 MNHEY, CDR2 SMNVEV (reference sequence). The CDR3 totals 15 residues. Germline trimming cut 8 bases from V and 1 base from J; bases unmatched to any gene: 4.

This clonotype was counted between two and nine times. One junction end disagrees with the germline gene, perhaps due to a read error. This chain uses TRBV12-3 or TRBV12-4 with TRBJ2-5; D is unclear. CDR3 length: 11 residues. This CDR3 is CASSLVGTHYF. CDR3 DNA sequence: TGTGCCAGCAGTTTAGTAGGCACCCACTACTTC.

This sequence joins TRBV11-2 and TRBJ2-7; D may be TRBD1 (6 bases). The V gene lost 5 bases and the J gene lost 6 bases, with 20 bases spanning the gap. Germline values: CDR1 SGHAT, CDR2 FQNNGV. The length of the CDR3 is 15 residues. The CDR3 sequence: CASSPPLGGVAEQYF. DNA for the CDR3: TGTGCCAGCAGCCCACCCTTAGGGGGAGTAGCCGAGCAGTACTTC.

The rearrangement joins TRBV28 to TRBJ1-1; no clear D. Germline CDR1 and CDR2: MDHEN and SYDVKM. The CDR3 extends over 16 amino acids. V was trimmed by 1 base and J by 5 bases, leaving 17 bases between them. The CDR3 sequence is CASSLLRRKSRTEAFF. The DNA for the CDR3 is TGTGCCAGCAGTTTATTAAGGAGAAAAAGTCGGACTGAAGCTTTCTTT. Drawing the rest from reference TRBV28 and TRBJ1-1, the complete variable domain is DVKVTQSSRYLVKRTGEKVFLECVQDMDHENMFWYRQDPGLGLRLIYFSYDVKMKEKGDIPEGYSVSREKKERFSLILESASTNQTSMYLCASSLLRRKSRTEAFFGQGTRLTVV.

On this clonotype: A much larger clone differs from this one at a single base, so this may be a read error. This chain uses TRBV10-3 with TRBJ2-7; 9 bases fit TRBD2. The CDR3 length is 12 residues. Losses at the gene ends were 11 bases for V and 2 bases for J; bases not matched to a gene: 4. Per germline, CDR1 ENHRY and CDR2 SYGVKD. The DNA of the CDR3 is TGTGCCGTTCCTAGCGGGGCCTACGAGCAGTACTTC. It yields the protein CAVPSGAYEQYF.

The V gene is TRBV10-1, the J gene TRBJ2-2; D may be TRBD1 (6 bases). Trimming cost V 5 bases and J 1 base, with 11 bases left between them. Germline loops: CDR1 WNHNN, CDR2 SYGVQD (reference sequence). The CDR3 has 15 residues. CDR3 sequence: CASSRDTGNTGELFF. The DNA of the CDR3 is TGCGCCAGCAGTCGGGACACGGGGAACACCGGGGAGCTGTTTTTT.

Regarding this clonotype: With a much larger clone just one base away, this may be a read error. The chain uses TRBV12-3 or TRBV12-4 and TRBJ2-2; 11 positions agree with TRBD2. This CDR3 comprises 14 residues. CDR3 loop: CAGSSSGRVGELFF. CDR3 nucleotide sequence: TGTGCCGGCAGTAGTAGCGGGAGGGTCGGGGAGCTGTTTTTT.

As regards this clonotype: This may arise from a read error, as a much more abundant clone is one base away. The CDR3 loop is CASSLRTGFTEALF. The CDR3 nucleotides read TGTGCCAGCAGTTTAAGGACAGGGTTTACTGAAGCTCTCTTT. The chain joins TRBV6-5 to TRBJ1-1; 8 nucleotides agree with TRBD1. Germline V lookup: CDR1 MNHEY, CDR2 SVGAGI. The CDR3 runs 14 residues.

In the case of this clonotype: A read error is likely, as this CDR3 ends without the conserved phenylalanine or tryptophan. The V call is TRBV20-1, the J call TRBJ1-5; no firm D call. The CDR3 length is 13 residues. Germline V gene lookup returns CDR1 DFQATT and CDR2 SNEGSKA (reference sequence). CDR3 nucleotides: TGCAGTGCTAGTCGGAGGAGCAATCGGCCCCAGCATTCT. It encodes CSASRRSNRPQHS.

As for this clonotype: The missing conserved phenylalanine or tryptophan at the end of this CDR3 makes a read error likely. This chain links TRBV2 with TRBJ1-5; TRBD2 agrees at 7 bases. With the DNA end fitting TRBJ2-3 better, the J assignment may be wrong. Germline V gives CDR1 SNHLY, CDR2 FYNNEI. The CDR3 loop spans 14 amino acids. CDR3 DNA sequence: TGTGCCAGCAGCCTCGACGCGGGGGAACAGCCCCAGTATTGT. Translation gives CASSLDAGEQPQYC.

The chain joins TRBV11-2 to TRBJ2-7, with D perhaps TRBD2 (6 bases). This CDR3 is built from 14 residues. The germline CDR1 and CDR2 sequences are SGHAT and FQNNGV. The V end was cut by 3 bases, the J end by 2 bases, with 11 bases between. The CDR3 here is CASSFGGLPYEQYF. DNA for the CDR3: TGTGCCAGCAGCTTTGGGGGGTTGCCCTACGAGCAGTACTTC.

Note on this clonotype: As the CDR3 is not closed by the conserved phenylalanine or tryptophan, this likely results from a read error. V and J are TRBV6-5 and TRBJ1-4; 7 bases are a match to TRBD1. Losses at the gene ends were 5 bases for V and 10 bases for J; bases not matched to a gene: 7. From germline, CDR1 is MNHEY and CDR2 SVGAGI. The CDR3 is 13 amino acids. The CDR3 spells CASSRQGTGKLFL. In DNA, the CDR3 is TGTGCCAGCAGTCGACAGGGTACTGGAAAACTGTTTCTT.